The 30 T cell receptor beta chains presented below share a single source sample, sequenced in a study of T-cell reconstitution after alpha-beta-depleted transplantation in children. Unique molecular identifiers were built into the TCRbeta library. TCRdb fed the PCR reads into MiXCR, producing one record per CDR3 protein. Among about 420,000 distinct CDR3 sequences listed, approximately 10% were seen once. Source: PBMCs from the stem cell graft donor, taken from the stem cell graft. The receptors stem from a human donor who donated a stem cell graft to a child with acute myeloid leukemia.

The chain employs TRBV29-1 and TRBJ1-1; D is ambiguous. Germline loops: CDR1 SQVTM, CDR2 ANQGSEA. The V and J ends lost 6 bases and 1 base respectively, with 12 bases between them. The CDR3 spans 13 residues. CDR3 sequence (DNA): TGCAGCGTCTCGATCGCCCCGAACACTGAAGCTTTCTTT. Translating it yields CSVSIAPNTEAFF.

This clonotype was seen many times. The rearrangement links TRBV5-1 to TRBJ1-1; no clear D. Germline V gives CDR1 SGHRS, CDR2 YFSETQ. V lost 1 base and J lost 3, with 7 bases in between. This CDR3 is built from 13 residues. CDR3 residues: CASSLNTDTEAFF. CDR3 in DNA: TGCGCCAGCAGCTTGAATACAGACACTGAAGCTTTCTTT.

This clonotype was counted only a few times. This rearrangement joins TRBV4-1 to TRBJ2-1; no reliable D call. CDR1 is MGHRA and CDR2 is YSYEKL in the germline V gene. The V gene lost 0 bases and the J gene lost 8 bases, with 11 bases spanning the gap. The CDR3 is 14 residues long. Here the CDR3 reads CASSQDRSFDEQFF. CDR3 coding DNA: TGCGCCAGCAGCCAAGATCGTAGCTTCGATGAGCAGTTCTTC.

This clonotype has a handful of counts. The rearrangement uses TRBV14 and TRBJ1-1, with 7 bases lining up with TRBD1. Germline values: CDR1 SGHDN, CDR2 FVKESK. The CDR3 sequence is 15 residues long. V dropped 2 bases and J dropped 2; count of bases not matched to a gene: 5. For the CDR3, the DNA is TGTGCCAGCAGCCAACTGGGACAGCTAAACACTGAAGCTTTCTTT. Its translation is CASSQLGQLNTEAFF. Full variable domain (remainder filled in from reference TRBV14 and TRBJ1-1): EAGVTQFPSHSVIEKGQTVTLRCDPISGHDNLYWYRRVMGKEIKFLLHFVKESKQDESGMPNNRFLAERTGGTYSTLKVQPAELEDSGVYFCASSQLGQLNTEAFFGQGTRLTVV.

V is TRBV9 and J is TRBJ2-3; D not certain. The CDR3 is 13 residues long. Germline V gives CDR1 SGDLS, CDR2 YYNGEE. The V gene lost 2 bases and the J gene lost 2 bases, with 6 bases spanning the gap. This chain's CDR3 is CASSVVFTDTQYF. As DNA, the CDR3 is TGTGCCAGCAGCGTTGTCTTCACAGATACGCAGTATTTT.

The chain combines TRBV10-3 with TRBJ1-1; D gene uncertain. This CDR3 is built from 14 residues. V lost 2 bases and J 1 base, leaving 8 bases between the germline ends. Germline-derived CDR1 and CDR2 are ENHRY and SYGVKD. The CDR3 DNA is TGTGCCATCAGTGAGGGTCGGGGGAACACTGAAGCTTTCTTT. Its translation: CAISEGRGNTEAFF.

This rearrangement joins TRBV29-1 to TRBJ1-5, with a tentative D call TRBD1 (6 bases). The CDR3 is made up of 13 amino acids. Germline CDR1 is SQVTM and CDR2 is ANQGSEA. Trimming took off 5 bases at V and 5 bases at J, with 13 bases between the two ends. The chain's CDR3 is CSVTDSVHQPQHF. The DNA of the CDR3 is TGCAGCGTTACGGACAGTGTGCATCAGCCCCAGCATTTT.

CDR3: CASSLGVERETQYF. CDR3 in DNA: TGTGCCAGCAGCTTAGGGGTGGAGCGGGAGACCCAGTACTTC. The chain employs TRBV7-9 and TRBJ2-5; TRBD2 might be the D (5 bases). Germline V lookup: CDR1 SEHNR, CDR2 FQNEAQ (reference sequence). Trimming left V 1 base short and J 5 bases short, with 11 bases between. CDR3 length equals 14 residues.

This clonotype was counted only a few times. The rearrangement links TRBV5-1 to TRBJ2-5; D unresolved. CDR1 SGHRS and CDR2 YFSETQ come from the germline V gene. V lost 0 bases to trimming and J lost 1 base, with 10 bases between them. This CDR3 is built from 15 residues. The CDR3 spells CASSLVLGAQETQYF. For the CDR3, the DNA is TGCGCCAGCAGCTTGGTCCTGGGCGCCCAAGAGACCCAGTACTTC.

The chain joins TRBV20-1 to TRBJ2-5, with D perhaps TRBD1 or TRBD2 (5 bases each). The germline V gene encodes CDR1 DFQATT and CDR2 SNEGSKA (reference sequence). CDR3 length: 14 residues. V was pared by 0 bases and J by 5 bases, with 13 bases between. CDR3 region: CSAREGRARETQYF. DNA for the CDR3: TGCAGTGCTAGAGAGGGGCGGGCGAGGGAGACCCAGTACTTC.

This clonotype was detected ten times or more. The chain uses TRBV20-1 and TRBJ1-3; no definite D call. V shed 3 bases and J shed 0 bases, with 9 bases lying between them. There are 14 residues in the CDR3. From germline, CDR1 is DFQATT and CDR2 SNEGSKA (reference sequence). The CDR3 sequence: CSASLGLSGNTIYF. CDR3 nucleotides: TGCAGTGCTAGTTTGGGCCTCTCTGGAAACACCATATATTTT.

The table lists this clonotype with many counts. The chain carries TRBV20-1 and TRBJ2-3; TRBD2 aligns across 8 bases. V dropped 1 base and J dropped 4; count of bases not matched to a gene: 10. This CDR3 comprises 16 residues. CDR1 is DFQATT and CDR2 is SNEGSKA in the germline V gene (reference sequence). The CDR3 sequence: CSARGEMGLGADTQYF. CDR3 DNA sequence: TGCAGTGCTAGAGGGGAGATGGGACTAGGGGCAGATACGCAGTATTTT.

This clonotype has just a few counts. This chain links TRBV5-1 with TRBJ2-1; D unresolved. The V gene's germline CDR1 is SGHRS and CDR2 YFSETQ. V was trimmed by 0 bases and J by 13 bases, leaving 8 bases between them. The CDR3 is 11 residues long. The CDR3 sequence: CASSLGVTQFF. The CDR3 DNA follows: TGCGCCAGCAGCTTGGGGGTAACCCAGTTCTTC.

V gene TRBV6-1 combines with J gene TRBJ2-7; D might be TRBD1 (5 bases). From germline, CDR1 is MNHNS and CDR2 SASEGT. Trimming removed 6 bases from V and 6 bases from J, with 15 bases in between. The CDR3 is 13 residues long. The chain's CDR3 is CASSQGVATEQYV. CDR3 nucleotide sequence: TGTGCCAGCAGCCAAGGGGTGGCAACCGAGCAGTACGTC.

This clonotype was counted many times. The chain couples TRBV20-1 to TRBJ2-1; 7 nucleotides match TRBD2. V shed 5 bases, J shed 9 bases, and the junction held 10 bases outside the gene matches. The CDR3 contains 13 residues. CDR1 and CDR2 (germline): DFQATT, SNEGSKA (reference sequence). CDR3 residues: CSASGGGPTEQFF. The CDR3 nucleotides read TGCAGTGCTTCCGGGGGAGGGCCAACTGAGCAGTTCTTC.

The rearrangement uses TRBV4-2 and TRBJ1-3, with 7 bases lining up with TRBD1. This CDR3 has 16 residues. Trimming cost V 0 bases and J 9 bases; bases outside gene matches: 11. Germline loops: CDR1 LGHNA, CDR2 YNFKEQ. This CDR3 is CASSQDQGGTGGTIYF. In nucleotides, the CDR3 is TGTGCCAGCAGCCAAGATCAAGGGGGCACGGGGGGCACCATATATTTT.

The rearrangement uses TRBV7-2 and TRBJ2-6; D is ambiguous. With 8 bases removed from V and 0 bases from J, the gap between germline ends came to 8 bases. CDR1 and CDR2 (germline): SGHTA, FQGNSA. The CDR3 length is 14 residues. The CDR3 region is CASGQHSGANVLTF. For the CDR3, the DNA is TGTGCCAGCGGTCAACACTCTGGGGCCAACGTCCTGACTTTC.

The chain carries TRBV9 and TRBJ1-3; no definite D call. CDR3 length: 14 residues. Germline V gene sequence: CDR1 SGDLS, CDR2 YYNGEE. V was shortened by 3 bases and J by 0 bases, with 7 bases between the two germline ends. CDR3 loop: CASSERVSGNTIYF. CDR3 bases: TGTGCCAGCAGCGAGCGAGTCTCTGGAAACACCATATATTTT.

This chain connects TRBV7-9 to TRBJ2-3, with D unclear. Trimming stripped 3 bases from V and 2 bases from J, with 12 bases between. The CDR3 totals 15 residues. Germline loops: CDR1 SEHNR, CDR2 FQNEAQ (reference sequence). DNA of the CDR3: TGTGCCAGCAGCTTCTTGCGGTTATCCACAGATACGCAGTATTTT. This codes for CASSFLRLSTDTQYF.

This clonotype was counted many times. This chain links TRBV4-1 with TRBJ2-2; TRBD1 matches at 8 bases. Trimming at V came to 0 bases and at J to 0 bases, leaving 3 bases not matched to a gene. This CDR3 is built from 17 residues. CDR1 is MGHRA, CDR2 YSYEKL, per germline. The CDR3 spells CASSQDKTGANTGELFF. As DNA, the CDR3 is TGCGCCAGCAGCCAAGATAAGACAGGGGCGAACACCGGGGAGCTGTTTTTT.

This clonotype was counted between two and nine times. For the CDR3, the DNA is TGTGCCATCAGGAGGGAGCGGGCAAGCTCCTACAATGAGCAGTTCTTC. This sequence encodes CAIRRERASSYNEQFF. The chain is built from TRBV10-3 and TRBJ2-1; tentative D call: TRBD2 (6 bases). Germline V gives CDR1 ENHRY, CDR2 SYGVKD. The CDR3 covers 16 residues. The ends were cut back, 6 bases at V and 0 bases at J, with 15 bases in the middle.

On this clonotype itself: This may arise from a read error, as a much more abundant clone is one base away. The chain has TRBV20-1 and TRBJ2-7; TRBD2 might be the D (5 bases). V lost 2 bases and J 3 bases, leaving 14 bases between the germline ends. CDR3 length: 14 amino acids. Germline V CDR1 and CDR2: DFQATT, SNEGSKA (reference sequence). CDR3: CSARLIAWSYEQYF. CDR3 nucleotides: TGCAGTGCTAGACTCATAGCGTGGAGCTACGAGCAGTACTTC.

J is TRBJ1-2 and V is TRBV19; 8 nucleotides match TRBD1. CDR1 LNHDA and CDR2 SQIVND come from the germline V gene (reference sequence). Trimming took 7 bases from V and 0 from J; bases not matched to a gene: 7. The CDR3 extends over 15 amino acids. The CDR3 protein is CASTAEQGANYGYTF. Written as DNA, the CDR3 is TGTGCCAGTACCGCCGAACAGGGGGCTAACTATGGCTACACCTTC.

V gene TRBV4-2 combines with J gene TRBJ2-1; 14 bases are shared with TRBD2. This CDR3 is 16 amino acids long. J gave up 7 bases and V 0 bases, and 2 bases lay outside the gene matches. From germline, CDR1 is LGHNA and CDR2 YNFKEQ. The CDR3 region has the DNA TGTGCCAGCAGCCAAGAGGGACTAGCGGGGGCGAATGAGCAGTTCTTC. Residues: CASSQEGLAGANEQFF.

This clonotype was detected many times. The junction and the germline gene differ at one end; a read error may be behind it. V is TRBV20-1 and J is TRBJ2-2, with 7 bases aligning to TRBD2. Germline V gene lookup returns CDR1 DFQATT and CDR2 SNEGSKA (reference sequence). The CDR3 runs 13 residues. CDR3 loop: CSARGGGTGELFF. In DNA, the CDR3 is TGCAGTGCGAGAGGCGGGGGCACCGGGGAGCTGTTTTTT.

This clonotype was seen repeatedly, ten times or more. The chain couples TRBV5-4 to TRBJ2-7; the D gene is possibly TRBD2 (5 bases). Germline CDR1 is SGHNT and CDR2 is YYREEE (reference sequence). The CDR3 runs to 14 residues. V lost 3 bases and J lost 1, with 11 bases in between. The CDR3 DNA reads as TGTGCCAGCAGCTCAGACCCGGGGTCCTACGAGCAGTACTTC. Its translation is CASSSDPGSYEQYF.

At least ten counts were recorded for this clonotype. This chain connects TRBV4-1 to TRBJ2-7; D may be TRBD1 (5 bases). This CDR3 spans 13 amino acids. V lost 4 bases and J 7 bases, leaving 14 bases between the germline ends. Germline CDR1 is MGHRA and CDR2 is YSYEKL. The DNA for the CDR3 is TGCGCCAGCAGCCCGGACACCCCGGAGGAGCAGTACTTC. It yields the protein CASSPDTPEEQYF.

This rearrangement joins TRBV4-3 to TRBJ2-7; 11 bases are a match to TRBD2. There are 15 residues in the CDR3. V was pared by 3 bases and J by 5 bases, with 6 bases of the junction left unmatched. CDR1 LGHNA and CDR2 YSLEER come from the germline V gene. This CDR3 reads CASSQELAGDHEQYF. The CDR3 DNA reads as TGCGCCAGCAGCCAGGAACTAGCGGGAGACCACGAGCAGTACTTC.

Many counts were recorded for this clonotype. V and J are TRBV20-1 and TRBJ2-1; 10 bases map to TRBD2. Germline-derived CDR1 and CDR2 are DFQATT and SNEGSKA (reference sequence). The V gene end was trimmed by 6 bases and the J gene end by 9 bases; junction bases not matched to a gene: 14. There are 15 residues in the CDR3. The CDR3 DNA sequence: TGCAGTGCCCCTAGGCCAGCGGGAGGGCGGCCTGAGCAGTTCTTC. Translation gives CSAPRPAGGRPEQFF.

This clonotype has at least ten counts. The chain carries TRBV5-6 and TRBJ2-1; no clear D. The CDR3 covers 11 residues. Trimming pared 4 bases from V and 13 bases from J, leaving 12 bases between. Germline CDR1 reads SGHDT; CDR2 reads YYEEEE. DNA of the CDR3: TGTGCCAGCAGCCTTCTAAAGGTCCAGTTCTTC. Its protein product is CASSLLKVQFF.